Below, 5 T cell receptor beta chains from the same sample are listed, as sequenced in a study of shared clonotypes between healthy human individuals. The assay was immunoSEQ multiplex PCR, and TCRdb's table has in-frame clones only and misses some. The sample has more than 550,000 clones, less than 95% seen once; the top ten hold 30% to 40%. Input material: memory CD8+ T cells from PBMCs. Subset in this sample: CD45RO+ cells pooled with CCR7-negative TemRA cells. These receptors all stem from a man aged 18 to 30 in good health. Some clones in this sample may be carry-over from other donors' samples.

CDR3 DNA sequence: TGTGCCAGCAGTTTGCGGGAGAGCTCCTACAATGAGCAGTTCTTC. It specifies CASSLRESSYNEQFF. The chain recombines TRBV6-5 with TRBJ2-1; the match to TRBD2 covers 7 bases. This CDR3 has 15 residues. Germline assignment: CDR1 MNHEY and CDR2 SVGAGI. Losses at the gene ends were 4 bases for V and 0 bases for J; bases not matched to a gene: 3.

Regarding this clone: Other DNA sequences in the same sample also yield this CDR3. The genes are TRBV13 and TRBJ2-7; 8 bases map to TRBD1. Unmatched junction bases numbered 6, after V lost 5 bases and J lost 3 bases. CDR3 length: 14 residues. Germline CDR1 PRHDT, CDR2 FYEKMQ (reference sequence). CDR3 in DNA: TGTGCCAGCAGCCCCGGGGACAGGAGCTACGAGCAGTACTTC. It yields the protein CASSPGDRSYEQYF. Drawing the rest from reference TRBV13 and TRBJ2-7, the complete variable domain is AAGVIQSPRHLIKEKRETATLKCYPIPRHDTVYWYQQGPGQDPQFLISFYEKMQSDKGSIPDRFSAQQFSDYHSELNMSSLELGDSALYFCASSPGDRSYEQYFGPGTRLTVT.

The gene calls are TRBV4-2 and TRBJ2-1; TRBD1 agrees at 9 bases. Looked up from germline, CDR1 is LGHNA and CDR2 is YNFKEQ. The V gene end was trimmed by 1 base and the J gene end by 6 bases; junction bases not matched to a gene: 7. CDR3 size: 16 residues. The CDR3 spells CASSQGRGQGANEQFF. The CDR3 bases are TGTGCCAGCAGCCAAGGGAGGGGACAGGGTGCCAATGAGCAGTTCTTC.

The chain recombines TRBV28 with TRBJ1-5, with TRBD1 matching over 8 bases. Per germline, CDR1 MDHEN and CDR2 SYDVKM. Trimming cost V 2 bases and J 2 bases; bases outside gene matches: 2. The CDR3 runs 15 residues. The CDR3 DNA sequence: TGTGCCAGCAGTTTAGTGACAGGGGGCAATCAGCCCCAGCATTTT. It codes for CASSLVTGGNQPQHF.

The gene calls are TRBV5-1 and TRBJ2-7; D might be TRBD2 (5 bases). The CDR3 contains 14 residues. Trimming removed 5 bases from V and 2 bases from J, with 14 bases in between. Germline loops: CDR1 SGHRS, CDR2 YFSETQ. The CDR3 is CASRGGLDPYEQYF. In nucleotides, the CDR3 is TGCGCCAGCAGGGGTGGACTCGATCCCTACGAGCAGTACTTC.